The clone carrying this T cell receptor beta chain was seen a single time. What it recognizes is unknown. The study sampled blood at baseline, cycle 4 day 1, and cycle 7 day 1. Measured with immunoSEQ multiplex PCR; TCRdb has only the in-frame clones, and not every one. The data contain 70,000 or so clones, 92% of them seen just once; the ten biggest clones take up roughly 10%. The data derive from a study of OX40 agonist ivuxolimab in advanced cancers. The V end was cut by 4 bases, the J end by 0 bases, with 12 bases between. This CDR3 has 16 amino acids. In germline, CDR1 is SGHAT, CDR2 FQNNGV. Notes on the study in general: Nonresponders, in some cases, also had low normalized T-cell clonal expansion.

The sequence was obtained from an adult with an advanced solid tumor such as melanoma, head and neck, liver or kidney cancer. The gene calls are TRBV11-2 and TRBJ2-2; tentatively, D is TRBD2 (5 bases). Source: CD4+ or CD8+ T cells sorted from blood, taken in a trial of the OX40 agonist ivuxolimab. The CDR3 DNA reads TGTGCCAGCAGCTCCCACGCGGGCCCGAACACCGGGGAGCTGTTTTTT. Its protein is CASSSHAGPNTGELFF.